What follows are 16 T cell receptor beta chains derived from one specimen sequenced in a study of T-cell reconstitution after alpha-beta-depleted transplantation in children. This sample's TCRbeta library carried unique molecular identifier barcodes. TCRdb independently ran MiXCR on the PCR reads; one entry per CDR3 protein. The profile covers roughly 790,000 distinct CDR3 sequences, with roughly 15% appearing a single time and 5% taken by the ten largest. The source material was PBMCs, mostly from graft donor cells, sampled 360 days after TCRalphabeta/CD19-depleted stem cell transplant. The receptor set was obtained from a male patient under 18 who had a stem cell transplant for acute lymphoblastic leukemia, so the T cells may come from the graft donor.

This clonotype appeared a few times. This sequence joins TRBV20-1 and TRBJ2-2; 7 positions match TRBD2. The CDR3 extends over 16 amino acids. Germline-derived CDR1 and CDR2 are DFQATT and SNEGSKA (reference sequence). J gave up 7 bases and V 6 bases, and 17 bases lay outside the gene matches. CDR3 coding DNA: TGCAGTGCCGCACTTGGACTAGTTGATGGTATCGGGGAGCTGTTTTTT. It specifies CSAALGLVDGIGELFF.

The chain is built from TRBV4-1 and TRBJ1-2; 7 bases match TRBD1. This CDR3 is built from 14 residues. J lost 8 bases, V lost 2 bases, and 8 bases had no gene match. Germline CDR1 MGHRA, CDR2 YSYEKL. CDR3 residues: CASSQYTGEEGYTF. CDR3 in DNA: TGCGCCAGCAGCCAATATACAGGGGAGGAAGGCTACACCTTC.

CDR3 sequence reads: CASRDSGTSGSNEQFF. The DNA of the CDR3 is TGTGCCAGCAGGGATTCCGGGACTAGCGGGAGTAATGAGCAGTTCTTC. V usage is TRBV2 and J usage is TRBJ2-1; TRBD2 matches 14 bases. The V gene's germline CDR1 is SNHLY and CDR2 FYNNEI. CDR3 length equals 16 residues. V lost 6 bases, J lost 7 bases, and 8 bases stayed unmatched.

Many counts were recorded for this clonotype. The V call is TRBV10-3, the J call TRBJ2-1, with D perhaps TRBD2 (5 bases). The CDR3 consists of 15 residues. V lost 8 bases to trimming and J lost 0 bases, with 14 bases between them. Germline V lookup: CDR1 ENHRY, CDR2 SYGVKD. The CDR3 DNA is TGTGCCATCTCGGGCGGGCTGAGCTCCTACAATGAGCAGTTCTTC. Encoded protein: CAISGGLSSYNEQFF.

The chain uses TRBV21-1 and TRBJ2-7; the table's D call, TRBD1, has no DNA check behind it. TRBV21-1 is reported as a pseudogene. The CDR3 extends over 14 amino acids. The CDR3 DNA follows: TGTGCCAGGCCTGAGCCCGGACAACACTACGAGCAGTACTTC. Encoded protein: CARPEPGQHYEQYF.

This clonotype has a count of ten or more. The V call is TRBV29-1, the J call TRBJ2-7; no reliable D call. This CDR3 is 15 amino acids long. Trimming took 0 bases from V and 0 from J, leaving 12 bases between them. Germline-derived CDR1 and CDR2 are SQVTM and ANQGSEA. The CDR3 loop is CSVEETRLNSYEQYF. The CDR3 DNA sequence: TGCAGCGTTGAAGAAACCCGCCTGAACTCCTACGAGCAGTACTTC.

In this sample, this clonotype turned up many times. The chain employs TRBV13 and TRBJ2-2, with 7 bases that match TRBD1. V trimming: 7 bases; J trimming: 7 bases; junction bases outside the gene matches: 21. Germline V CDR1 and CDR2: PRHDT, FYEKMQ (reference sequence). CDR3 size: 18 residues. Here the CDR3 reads CASNARSGGYLPSGELFF. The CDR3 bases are TGTGCCAGCAATGCCCGCTCAGGGGGTTACCTGCCAAGCGGGGAGCTGTTTTTT.

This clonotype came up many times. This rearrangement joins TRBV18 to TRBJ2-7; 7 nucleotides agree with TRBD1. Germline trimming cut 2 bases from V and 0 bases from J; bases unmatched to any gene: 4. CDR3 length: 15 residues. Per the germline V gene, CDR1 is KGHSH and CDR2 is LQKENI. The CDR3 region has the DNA TGTGCCAGCTCACCAAGGGACAGAATCTCCTACGAGCAGTACTTC. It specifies CASSPRDRISYEQYF.

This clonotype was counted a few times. CDR3 region: CASSVPTSGNADTQYF. The CDR3 DNA reads as TGTGCCAGCAGCGTACCGACTAGCGGGAACGCAGATACGCAGTATTTT. The chain has TRBV9 and TRBJ2-3; 11 bases match TRBD2. CDR1 is SGDLS and CDR2 is YYNGEE in the germline V gene. The V gene end was trimmed by 1 base and the J gene end by 4 bases; junction bases not matched to a gene: 5. This CDR3 region has 16 residues.

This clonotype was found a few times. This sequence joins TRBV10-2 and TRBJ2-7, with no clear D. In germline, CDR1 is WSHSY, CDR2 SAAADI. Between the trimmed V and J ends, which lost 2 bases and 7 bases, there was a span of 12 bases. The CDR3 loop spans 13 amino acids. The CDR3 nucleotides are TGCGCCAGCAGTGAGGGGTTTCCAAGGGAGCAGTACTTC. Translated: CASSEGFPREQYF.

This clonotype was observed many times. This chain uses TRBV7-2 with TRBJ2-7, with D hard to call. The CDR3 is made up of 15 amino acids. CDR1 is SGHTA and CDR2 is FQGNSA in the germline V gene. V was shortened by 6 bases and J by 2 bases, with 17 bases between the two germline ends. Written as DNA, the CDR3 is TGTGCCAGCAGACTCCAAGGGATTTCAACCTACGAGCAGTACTTC. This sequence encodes CASRLQGISTYEQYF.

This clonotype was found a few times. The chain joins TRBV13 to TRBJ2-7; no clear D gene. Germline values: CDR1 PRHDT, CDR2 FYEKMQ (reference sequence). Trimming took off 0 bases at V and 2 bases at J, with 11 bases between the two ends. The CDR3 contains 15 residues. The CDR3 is CASSLGDGSAYEQYF. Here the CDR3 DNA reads TGTGCCAGCAGCTTAGGTGACGGTAGTGCCTACGAGCAGTACTTC.

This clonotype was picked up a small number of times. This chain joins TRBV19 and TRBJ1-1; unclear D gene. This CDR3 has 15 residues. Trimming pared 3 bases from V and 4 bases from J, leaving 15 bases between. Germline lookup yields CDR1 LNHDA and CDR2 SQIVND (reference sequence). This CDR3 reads CASSIVSGRSTEAFF. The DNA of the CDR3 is TGTGCCAGTAGTATCGTTTCCGGGAGAAGCACTGAAGCTTTCTTT.

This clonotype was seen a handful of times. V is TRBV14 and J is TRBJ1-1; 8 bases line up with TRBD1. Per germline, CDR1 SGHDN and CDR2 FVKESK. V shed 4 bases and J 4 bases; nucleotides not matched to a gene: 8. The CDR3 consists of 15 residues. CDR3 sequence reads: CASSRTGSGPTEAFF. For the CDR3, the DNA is TGTGCCAGCAGCCGGACAGGGTCGGGTCCCACTGAAGCTTTCTTT.

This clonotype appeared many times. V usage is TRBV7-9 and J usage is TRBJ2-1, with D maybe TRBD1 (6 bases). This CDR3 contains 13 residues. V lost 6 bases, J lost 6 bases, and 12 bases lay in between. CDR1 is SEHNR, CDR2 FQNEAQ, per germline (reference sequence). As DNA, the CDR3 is TGTGCCAGCAGGCAGGGACATCTCAATGAGCAGTTCTTC. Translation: CASRQGHLNEQFF.

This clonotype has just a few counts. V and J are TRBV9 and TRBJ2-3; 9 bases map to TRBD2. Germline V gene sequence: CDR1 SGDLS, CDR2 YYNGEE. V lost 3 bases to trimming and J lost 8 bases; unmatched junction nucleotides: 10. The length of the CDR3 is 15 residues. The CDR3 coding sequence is TGTGCCAGCAGCGCCCGTAGCGGGAGAGAGGCTACGCAGTATTTT. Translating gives CASSARSGREATQYF.